The 19 T cell receptor beta chains listed next were all sequenced from one sample in a study of blood T cell repertoires in COVID-19. Sequenced by immunoSEQ multiplex PCR; TCRdb stores in-frame clones only, minus some. The repertoire includes about 330,000 clones, about 90% of them detected once, and approximately 1% sits in the top ten. Sequencing was done on a sample of PBMCs or T cells enriched from blood (not recorded which). These receptors all come from a woman under 40 who had recovered from COVID-19.

This clone was picked up a small number of times. V usage is TRBV9 and J usage is TRBJ2-7; weak D call: TRBD2 (7 bases). The ends were cut back, 2 bases at V and 5 bases at J, with 17 bases in the middle. Germline loops: CDR1 SGDLS, CDR2 YYNGEE. This CDR3 region has 15 residues. CDR3 nucleotides: TGTGCCAGCAGCGTCTCGGGGGGCCGGGCCCACGAGCAGTACTTC. This sequence encodes CASSVSGGRAHEQYF.

The chain combines TRBV10-2 with TRBJ2-2; D unclear. The V gene lost 4 bases and the J gene lost 5 bases, with 5 bases spanning the gap. The CDR3 is made up of 12 amino acids. Germline CDR1 is WSHSY and CDR2 is SAAADI. This CDR3 reads CASSVYTGELFF. The CDR3 DNA reads as TGCGCCAGCAGTGTATATACCGGGGAGCTGTTTTTT.

CDR3 in DNA: TGCGCCAGCAGCCAAGGACCTAGCGGGTACCAAGAGACCCAGTACTTC. Its protein product is CASSQGPSGYQETQYF. The V call is TRBV4-1, the J call TRBJ2-5; 8 bases line up with TRBD2. The CDR3 contains 16 residues. The germline V gene encodes CDR1 MGHRA and CDR2 YSYEKL. V lost 1 base, J lost 0 bases, and 4 bases stayed unmatched.

V is TRBV28 and J is TRBJ1-6; TRBD1 might be the D (6 bases). V was cut by 7 bases and J by 7 bases, with 17 bases left in between. The CDR3 covers 15 residues. Germline V gene lookup returns CDR1 MDHEN and CDR2 SYDVKM. CDR3 coding DNA: TGTGCCAGCAACACCGGCGGGGGGGCCAATTCACCCCTCCACTTT. Amino acid sequence: CASNTGGGANSPLHF.

The V and J genes are TRBV5-1 and TRBJ2-6; 11 positions agree with TRBD1. With V trimmed by 3 bases and J by 0 bases, 5 bases remained unmatched. CDR1 and CDR2 from the germline V gene are SGHRS and YFSETQ. CDR3 size: 18 residues. The CDR3 DNA reads as TGCGCCAGCAGCTGGACAGGGGGCCCGGACTCTGGGGCCAACGTCCTGACTTTC. It yields the protein CASSWTGGPDSGANVLTF.

The V and J genes are TRBV5-6 and TRBJ2-7; 11 bases are a match to TRBD1. The CDR3 is 16 amino acids. CDR1 is SGHDT, CDR2 YYEEEE, per germline. The trim removed 5 bases at V and 2 bases at J, leaving 9 bases unmatched. The CDR3 spells CASRFMGTGGTYEQYF. CDR3 DNA: TGTGCCAGCAGATTTATGGGGACAGGGGGAACCTACGAGCAGTACTTC.

The chain joins TRBV5-1 to TRBJ1-4; 9 nucleotides align to TRBD1. V was pared by 4 bases and J by 5 bases, with 6 bases of the junction left unmatched. CDR3 length: 15 residues. Germline CDR1 is SGHRS and CDR2 is YFSETQ. Here the CDR3 DNA reads TGCGCCAGCAGCACCGGGACAGGGAGGAATGAAAAACTGTTTTTT. Its protein is CASSTGTGRNEKLFF.

In DNA, the CDR3 is TGTGCCAGCAGCGTCGGGAGGGGCCCAAGGAGCAATCAGCCCCAGCATTTT. Encoded protein: CASSVGRGPRSNQPQHF. The V gene is TRBV7-8, the J gene TRBJ1-5, with a possible D match to TRBD1 (5 bases). V shed 5 bases and J shed 1 base, with 18 bases lying between them. Germline V lookup: CDR1 SGHVS, CDR2 FQNEAQ. This CDR3 comprises 17 residues.

The V and J genes are TRBV5-1 and TRBJ1-3; no firm D call. V was pared by 3 bases and J by 0 bases, with 16 bases between. There are 17 residues in the CDR3. The germline V gene encodes CDR1 SGHRS and CDR2 YFSETQ. This CDR3 is CASSYSTERASGNTIYF. Here the CDR3 DNA reads TGCGCCAGCAGCTACTCTACCGAACGAGCCTCTGGAAACACCATATATTTT.

The chain has TRBV19 and TRBJ1-5; D call uncertain. Deletions cut 9 bases from V and 8 bases from J, with 23 bases between. This CDR3 region has 15 residues. From germline, CDR1 is LNHDA and CDR2 SQIVND (reference sequence). CDR3 sequence reads: CARKPPSLSTEPQHF. CDR3 bases: TGTGCCAGAAAGCCCCCATCCCTTTCTACCGAGCCCCAGCATTTT.

V and J are TRBV7-6 and TRBJ2-2, with D possibly TRBD2 on 5 matching bases. V was cut by 4 bases and J by 0 bases, with 15 bases left in between. CDR3 length equals 17 residues. The germline V gene encodes CDR1 SGHVS and CDR2 FNYEAQ. The DNA of the CDR3 is TGTGCCAGCAGCTACCCTCGTGGAGGACCGAACACCGGGGAGCTGTTTTTT. Protein product: CASSYPRGGPNTGELFF.

This chain links TRBV7-2 with TRBJ1-3, with 7 bases lining up with TRBD1. Losses at the gene ends were 2 bases for V and 2 bases for J; bases not matched to a gene: 6. This CDR3 comprises 16 residues. Germline CDR1 reads SGHTA; CDR2 reads FQGNSA. CDR3 sequence (DNA): TGTGCCAGCAGCTTACCTCCAGGGGGGACTGGAAACACCATATATTTT. Its protein is CASSLPPGGTGNTIYF.

The chain carries TRBV7-2 and TRBJ2-7; TRBD1 matches 7 bases. The CDR3 sequence is 15 residues long. Germline values: CDR1 SGHTA, CDR2 FQGNSA. Trimming removed 2 bases from V and 2 bases from J; junction bases left unmatched: 6. DNA of the CDR3: TGTGCCAGCAGCTTATTCACCGGGACAGCCTACGAGCAGTACTTC. Translated: CASSLFTGTAYEQYF.

This clone has just one count. V is TRBV28 and J is TRBJ2-3, with D possibly TRBD2 on 6 matching bases. Germline V gene lookup returns CDR1 MDHEN and CDR2 SYDVKM. The CDR3 runs 13 residues. Between the trimmed V and J ends, which lost 8 bases and 3 bases, there was a span of 12 bases. The CDR3 DNA follows: TGTGCCAGCGGCGGGGCCCCGACAGATACGCAGTATTTT. This translates into CASGGAPTDTQYF.

The genes are TRBV5-1 and TRBJ2-5, with 8 bases lining up with TRBD1. Trimming took 3 bases from V and 4 from J; bases not matched to a gene: 8. The CDR3 is 15 amino acids. Germline lookup yields CDR1 SGHRS and CDR2 YFSETQ. In nucleotides, the CDR3 is TGCGCCAGCAGCTCCCTAGACAGGGGTAGAGAGACCCAGTACTTC. This codes for CASSSLDRGRETQYF. The complete variable domain, with remaining parts taken from reference TRBV5-1 and TRBJ2-5, reads KAGVTQTPRYLIKTRGQQVTLSCSPISGHRSVSWYQQTPGQGLQFLFEYFSETQRNKGNFPGRFSGRQFSNSRSEMNVSTLELGDSALYLCASSSLDRGRETQYFGPGTRLLVL.

The chain recombines TRBV6-4 with TRBJ2-1; 8 positions agree with TRBD2. Germline values: CDR1 MRHNA, CDR2 SNTAGT. With 7 bases clipped from V and 3 bases from J, the junction kept 11 bases outside the gene matches. The CDR3 runs 16 residues. For the CDR3, the DNA is TGTGCCAGCACCGACGGGTTGCGGGGGGACTACAATGAGCAGTTCTTC. This translates into CASTDGLRGDYNEQFF.

This clone was seen a single time. The V gene is TRBV3-1 (or the pseudogene TRBV3-2), the J gene TRBJ2-5; 7 bases are shared with TRBD1. Germline-derived CDR1 and CDR2 are LGHDT and YNNKEL (reference sequence). V dropped 4 bases and J dropped 3; count of bases not matched to a gene: 5. The CDR3 sequence is 14 residues long. Written as DNA, the CDR3 is TGTGCCAGCAGCCTATGGGACAGAGAAGAGACCCAGTACTTC. Translating gives CASSLWDREETQYF.

The chain combines TRBV19 with TRBJ2-3; tentative D call: TRBD1 (6 bases). This CDR3 spans 13 amino acids. The V gene's germline CDR1 is LNHDA and CDR2 SQIVND (reference sequence). V lost 3 bases and J lost 5, with 9 bases in between. The CDR3 DNA follows: TGTGCCAGTAGTATGGGGGCGGGAGATACGCAGTATTTT. It encodes CASSMGAGDTQYF.

The CDR3: CASSPSDNSNQPQHF. The CDR3, as DNA: TGTGCCAGCAGCCCGTCAGACAATAGCAATCAGCCCCAGCATTTT. The chain joins TRBV5-6 to TRBJ1-5; the D is unclear. The CDR3 runs 15 residues. Germline V gives CDR1 SGHDT, CDR2 YYEEEE. The V gene lost 4 bases and the J gene lost 0 bases, with 11 bases spanning the gap.